The text below deals with one T cell receptor beta chain. V was trimmed by 11 bases and J by 5 bases, leaving 12 bases between them. In germline, CDR1 is MNHEY, CDR2 SVGAGI. This CDR3 has 11 amino acids. This sample was taken from a study of technical replicates of blood from a few donors. The repertoire was sequenced with immunoSEQ multiplex PCR; TCRdb's copy has only in-frame clones and lacks some. Of some 70,000 clones listed, 95% to 98% are singletons. The sequencing sample was made of T cells isolated from PBMCs. This TCR was recovered from a human donor in good health. The genes are TRBV6-5 and TRBJ1-1; no reliable D call. CDR3: CAAKTGTEAFF. CDR3 DNA sequence: TGTGCCGCAAAGACGGGGACTGAAGCTTTCTTT.